This TCR beta chain is from a study of T cells in Graves' hyperthyroidism and ophthalmopathy. General study results and limits: Ophthalmopathy was model-predicted a median roughly six months pre-onset.

A note on this clonotype: Its matching antigen is unknown. One base away lies a much larger clone, so this may be a sequencing read error.

Fresh 10 ml peripheral blood yielded PBMCs. In germline, CDR1 is MNHNS, CDR2 SASEGT. The trim removed 10 bases at V and 9 bases at J, leaving 14 bases unmatched. The CDR3 consists of 15 residues. Authors of the study amplified TCR beta CDR3 regions from RNA transcripts. During a first-round RT-PCR of the TCR CDR3, the HTBI primer set was used. TCRdb reprocessed the multiplex PCR reads via MiXCR and lists one record per CDR3 protein. The sample comprises some 180,000 distinct CDR3 sequences, approximately 15% of which are singletons, and 25% to 30% rests with the top ten. This receptor was identified in a woman between 45 and 60 years old with Graves' hyperthyroidism. Sample: blood. This rearrangement joins TRBV6-1 to TRBJ2-5; 13 bases map to TRBD2. CDR3 nucleotide sequence: TGTGCCACGACCGCCGGGACTAGCGGGGTGGAGGCCCAGTACTTC. Its protein product is CATTAGTSGVEAQYF.